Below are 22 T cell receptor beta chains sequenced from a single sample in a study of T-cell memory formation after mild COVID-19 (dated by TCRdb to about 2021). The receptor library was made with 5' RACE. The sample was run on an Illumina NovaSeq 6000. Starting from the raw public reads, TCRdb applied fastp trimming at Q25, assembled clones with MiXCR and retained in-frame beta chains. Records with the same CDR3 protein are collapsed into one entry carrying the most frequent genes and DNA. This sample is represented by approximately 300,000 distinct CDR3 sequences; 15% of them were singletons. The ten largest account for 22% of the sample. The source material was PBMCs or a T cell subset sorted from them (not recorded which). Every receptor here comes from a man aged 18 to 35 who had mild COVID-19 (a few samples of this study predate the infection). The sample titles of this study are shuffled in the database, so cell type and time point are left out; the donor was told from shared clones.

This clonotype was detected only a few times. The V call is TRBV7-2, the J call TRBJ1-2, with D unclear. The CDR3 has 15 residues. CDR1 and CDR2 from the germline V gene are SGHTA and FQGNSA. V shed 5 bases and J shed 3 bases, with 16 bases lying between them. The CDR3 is CASSTREPTYYGYTF. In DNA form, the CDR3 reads TGTGCCAGCAGCACCCGGGAACCAACTTACTATGGCTACACCTTC.

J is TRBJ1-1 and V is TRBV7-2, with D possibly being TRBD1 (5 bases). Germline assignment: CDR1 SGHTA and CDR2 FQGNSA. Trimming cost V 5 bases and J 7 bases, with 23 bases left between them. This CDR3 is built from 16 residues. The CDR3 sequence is CASSDYSSGAHGEAFF. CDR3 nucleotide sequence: TGTGCCAGCAGCGATTATTCCAGTGGGGCACACGGTGAAGCTTTCTTT.

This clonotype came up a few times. The CDR3 nucleotides read TGTGCCAGCAGCTTAGTCCACCGGACCTCCGGAGCCCAGTACTTC. This gives the protein CASSLVHRTSGAQYF. The chain is built from TRBV7-2 and TRBJ2-5; D unclear. In germline, CDR1 is SGHTA, CDR2 FQGNSA. The CDR3 totals 15 residues. The V and J ends lost 1 base and 9 bases respectively, with 18 bases between them.

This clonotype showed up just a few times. The CDR3 DNA reads TGTGCCAGCAGGGAAGACGGATACAATGAGCAGTTCTTC. This codes for CASREDGYNEQFF. This rearrangement joins TRBV7-9 to TRBJ2-1; no reliable D call. CDR3 size: 13 residues. Trimming cost V 6 bases and J 4 bases, with 10 bases left between them. The V gene's germline CDR1 is SEHNR and CDR2 FQNEAQ (reference sequence).

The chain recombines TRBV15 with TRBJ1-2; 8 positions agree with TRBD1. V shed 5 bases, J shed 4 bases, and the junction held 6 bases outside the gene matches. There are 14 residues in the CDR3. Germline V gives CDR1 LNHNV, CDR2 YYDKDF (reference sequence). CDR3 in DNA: TGTGCCACCAGCGACAGGGGAATTAGCTATGGCTACACCTTC. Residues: CATSDRGISYGYTF.

CDR3 DNA: TGCGCCAGCAGTGACTACAGGGGCGCTGAGCAGTTCTTC. Encoded protein: CASSDYRGAEQFF. The chain is built from TRBV10-1 and TRBJ2-1; TRBD1 matches 7 bases. Germline assignment: CDR1 WNHNN and CDR2 SYGVQD (reference sequence). V was clipped by 3 bases and J by 9 bases; unmatched bases: 5. The CDR3 length is 13 residues.

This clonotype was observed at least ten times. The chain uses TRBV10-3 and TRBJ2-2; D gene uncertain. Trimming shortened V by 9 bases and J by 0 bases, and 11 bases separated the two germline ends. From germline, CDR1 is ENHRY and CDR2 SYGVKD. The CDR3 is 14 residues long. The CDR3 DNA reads TGTGCCATTCCCCGGGTCTCGAACACCGGGGAGCTGTTTTTT. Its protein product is CAIPRVSNTGELFF.

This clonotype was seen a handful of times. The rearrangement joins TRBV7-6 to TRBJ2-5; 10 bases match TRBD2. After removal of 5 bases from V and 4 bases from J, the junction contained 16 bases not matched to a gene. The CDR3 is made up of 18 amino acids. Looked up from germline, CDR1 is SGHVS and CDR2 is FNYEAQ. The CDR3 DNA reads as TGTGCCAGCAGCCCTCGACTAGCGGGTGTTGCGCTCCCAGAGACCCAGTACTTC. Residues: CASSPRLAGVALPETQYF.

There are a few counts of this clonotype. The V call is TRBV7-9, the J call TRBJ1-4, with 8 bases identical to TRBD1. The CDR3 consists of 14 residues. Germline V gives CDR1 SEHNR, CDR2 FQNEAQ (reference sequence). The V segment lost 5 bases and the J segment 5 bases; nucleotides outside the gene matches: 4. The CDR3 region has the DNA TGTGCCAGCAGCGCACAGGGGGGGAATGAAAAACTGTTTTTT. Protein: CASSAQGGNEKLFF.

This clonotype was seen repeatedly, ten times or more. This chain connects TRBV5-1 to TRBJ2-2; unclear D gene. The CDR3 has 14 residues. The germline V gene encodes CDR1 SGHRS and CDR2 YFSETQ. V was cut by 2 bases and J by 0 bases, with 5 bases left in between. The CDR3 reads CASSLRANTGELFF. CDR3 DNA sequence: TGCGCCAGCAGCTTACGGGCGAACACCGGGGAGCTGTTTTTT. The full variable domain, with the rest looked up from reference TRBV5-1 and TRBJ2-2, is KAGVTQTPRYLIKTRGQQVTLSCSPISGHRSVSWYQQTPGQGLQFLFEYFSETQRNKGNFPGRFSGRQFSNSRSEMNVSTLELGDSALYLCASSLRANTGELFFGEGSRLTVL.

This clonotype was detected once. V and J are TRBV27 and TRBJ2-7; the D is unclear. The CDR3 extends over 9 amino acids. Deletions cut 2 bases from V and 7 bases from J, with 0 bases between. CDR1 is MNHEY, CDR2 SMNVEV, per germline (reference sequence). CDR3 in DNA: TGTGCCAGCAGTTTAGAGCAGTACGTC. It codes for CASSLEQYV.

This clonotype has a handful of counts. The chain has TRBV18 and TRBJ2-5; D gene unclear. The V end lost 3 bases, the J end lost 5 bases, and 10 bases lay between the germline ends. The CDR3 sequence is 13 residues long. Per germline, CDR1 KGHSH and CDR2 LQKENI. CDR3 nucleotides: TGTGCCAGCTCACCCCCCCTCAGGGAGACCCAGTACTTC. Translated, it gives CASSPPLRETQYF.

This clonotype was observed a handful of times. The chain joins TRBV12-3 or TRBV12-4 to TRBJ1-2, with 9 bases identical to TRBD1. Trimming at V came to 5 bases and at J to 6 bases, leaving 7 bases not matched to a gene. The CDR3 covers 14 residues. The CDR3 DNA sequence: TGTGCCAGCAGTAAAGGACAGGGGAGGGATGGCTACACCTTC. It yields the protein CASSKGQGRDGYTF.

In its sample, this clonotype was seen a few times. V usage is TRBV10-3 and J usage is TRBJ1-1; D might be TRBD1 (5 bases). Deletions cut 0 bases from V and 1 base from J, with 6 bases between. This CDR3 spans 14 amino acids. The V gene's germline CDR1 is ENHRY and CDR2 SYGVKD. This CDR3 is CAISESRGNTEAFF. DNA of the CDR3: TGTGCCATCAGTGAGTCGAGGGGGAACACTGAAGCTTTCTTT.

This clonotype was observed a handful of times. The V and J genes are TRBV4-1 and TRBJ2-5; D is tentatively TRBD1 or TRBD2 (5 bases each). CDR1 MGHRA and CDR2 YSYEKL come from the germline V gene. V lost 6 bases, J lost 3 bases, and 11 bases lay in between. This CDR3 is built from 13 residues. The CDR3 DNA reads TGCGCCAGCAGGGGACCGTTGGAAGAGACCCAGTACTTC. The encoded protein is CASRGPLEETQYF.

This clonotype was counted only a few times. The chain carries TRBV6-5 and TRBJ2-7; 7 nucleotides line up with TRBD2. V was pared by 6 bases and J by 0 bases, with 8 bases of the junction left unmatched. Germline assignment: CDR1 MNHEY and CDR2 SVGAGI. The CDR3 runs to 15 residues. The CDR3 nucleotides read TGTGCCAGCAGGTCCCCCGGGGGGAGCTCCTACGAGCAGTACTTC. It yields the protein CASRSPGGSSYEQYF.

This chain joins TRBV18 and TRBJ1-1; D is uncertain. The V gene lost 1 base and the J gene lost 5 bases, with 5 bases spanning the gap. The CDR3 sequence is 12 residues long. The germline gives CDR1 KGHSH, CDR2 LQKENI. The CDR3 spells CASSPLVTEAFF. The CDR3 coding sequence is TGTGCCAGCTCACCACTCGTGACTGAAGCTTTCTTT.

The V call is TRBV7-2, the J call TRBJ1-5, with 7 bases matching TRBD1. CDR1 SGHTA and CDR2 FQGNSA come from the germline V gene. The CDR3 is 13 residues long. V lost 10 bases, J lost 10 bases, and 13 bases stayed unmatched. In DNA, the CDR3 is TGTGCCACCGCCACAGGGGATTCGAAACCCCAGCATTTT. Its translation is CATATGDSKPQHF.

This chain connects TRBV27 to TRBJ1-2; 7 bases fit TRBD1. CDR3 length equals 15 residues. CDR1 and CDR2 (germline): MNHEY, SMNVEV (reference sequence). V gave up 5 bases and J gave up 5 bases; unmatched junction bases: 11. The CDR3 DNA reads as TGTGCCAGCAGTCCTCAACAGGGGTATAGTTATGGCTACACCTTC. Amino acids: CASSPQQGYSYGYTF.

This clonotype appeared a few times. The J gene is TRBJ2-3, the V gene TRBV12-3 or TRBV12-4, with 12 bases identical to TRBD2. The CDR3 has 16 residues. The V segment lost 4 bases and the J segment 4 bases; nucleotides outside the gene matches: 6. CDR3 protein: CASSSASGGAPDTQYF. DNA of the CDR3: TGTGCCAGCAGTTCTGCTAGCGGGGGGGCCCCAGATACGCAGTATTTT.

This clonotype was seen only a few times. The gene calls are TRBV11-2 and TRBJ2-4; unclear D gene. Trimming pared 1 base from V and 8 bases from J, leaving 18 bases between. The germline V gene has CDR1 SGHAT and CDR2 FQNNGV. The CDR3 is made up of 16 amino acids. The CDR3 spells CASSLGSTLLGDIQYF. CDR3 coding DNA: TGTGCCAGCAGCTTAGGGTCGACACTTCTAGGAGACATTCAGTACTTC.

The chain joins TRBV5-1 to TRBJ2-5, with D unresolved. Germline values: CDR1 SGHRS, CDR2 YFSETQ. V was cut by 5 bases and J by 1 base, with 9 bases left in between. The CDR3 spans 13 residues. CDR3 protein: CASSQRIQETQYF. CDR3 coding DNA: TGCGCCAGCAGTCAGCGAATCCAAGAGACCCAGTACTTC.